Only one count was recorded for the clone carrying this TCR beta chain. Being one base from a much bigger clone, this may be a read error. Patients aged 18 to 65 had newly diagnosed hyperthyroidism that had lasted under 2 months. Regions amplified from RNA transcripts were the TCR beta CDR3 regions. The HTBI primer set was used in a first-round RT-PCR of the TCR CDR3. MiXCR was run by TCRdb on the multiplex PCR reads, yielding one entry per CDR3 protein. The table has under 400,000 distinct CDR3 sequences, around 20% seen once. Per germline, CDR1 MNHEY and CDR2 SMNVEV (reference sequence). CDR3 length equals 13 residues. This record comes from a study of T cells in Graves' hyperthyroidism and ophthalmopathy.

This TCR was sampled from a woman between 45 and 60 years old with Graves' hyperthyroidism. Sequences were obtained from blood. V usage is TRBV27 and J usage is TRBJ2-1; D ambiguous. CDR3 nucleotides: TGTGCCAGCGGTTTAAAGCGAACCAATGAGCAGTTCTTC. It encodes CASGLKRTNEQFF.